This T cell receptor (beta chain) was observed in a study of T cells expressing NK-cell markers. Overall study results and limits: The leading position in the CD3+CD56-NKG2C+ fraction of several donors also went to these clonotypes.

Germline lookup yields CDR1 MNHEY and CDR2 SVGAGI. The CDR3 loop spans 14 amino acids. Regarding this clonotype: As yet, its antigen is unknown.

TCRdb re-called the 5' RACE reads and gives one entry per CDR3 protein, without DNA. The repertoire table contains over 250,000 distinct CDR3 sequences. This receptor was taken from a woman between 18 and 75 years old in good health. The chain couples TRBV6-5 to TRBJ2-7; as DNA is missing, the TRBD1 call by TCRdb cannot be tested. Sample: blood T cells: a sorted CD56 or NKG2C T cell subset, CD4+ or CD8+ T cells, or bulk PBMC T cells (not recorded which). The chain's CDR3 is CASSYRDGSYEQYF.